This T cell receptor beta chain was obtained from a study of CD8 T cells in ankylosing spondylitis. Study findings and constraints: Among TCR beta sequences, a motif of under ten highly homologous variants appeared characteristic of ankylosing spondylitis blood.

Via MiXCR, TCRdb re-called the 5' RACE reads, giving one row per CDR3 protein. The sample has about 800,000 distinct CDR3 sequences, 10% to 15% seen once. This clonotype was detected a few times. Its antigen is undetermined. Germline-derived CDR1 and CDR2 are LGHNA and YSLEER. The CDR3 consists of 15 residues. Trimming took 4 bases from V and 6 from J; bases not matched to a gene: 5. This TCR derives from a male donor with ankylosing spondylitis. The chain joins TRBV4-3 to TRBJ2-3, with 12 bases aligning to TRBD1. Specimen: blood, either unsorted or a sorted T cell fraction (not recorded which). The CDR3, as DNA: TGCGCCAGCAGCCCCCGGGACAGGGGGCTGGATACGCAGTATTTT. It specifies CASSPRDRGLDTQYF.